One sample yielded the 9 T cell receptor beta chains listed below, sequenced in a study of OX40 agonist ivuxolimab in advanced cancers. Assay used: immunoSEQ multiplex PCR; TCRdb lists only in-frame clones, some missing. The sample contains tens of thousands of clones, roughly 80% of which appear only once. Sequencing used CD4+ or CD8+ T cells sorted from blood, obtained in a trial of the OX40 agonist ivuxolimab. Receptors were obtained from an adult with an advanced solid tumor such as melanoma, head and neck, liver or kidney cancer.

The rearrangement uses TRBV6-1 and TRBJ1-5; 7 bases match TRBD1. Losses at the gene ends were 1 base for V and 6 bases for J; bases not matched to a gene: 3. This CDR3 has 14 residues. CDR1 MNHNS and CDR2 SASEGT come from the germline V gene. CDR3 DNA: TGTGCCAGCAGTGAAGAAGGGGGCACTCAGCCCCAGCATTTT. Its translation is CASSEEGGTQPQHF.

The CDR3 sequence: CASSLATASRNEKLFF. As DNA, the CDR3 is TGTGCCAGCAGCTTAGCGACGGCGTCTAGAAATGAAAAACTGTTTTTT. The genes are TRBV7-9 and TRBJ1-4; D gene ambiguous. CDR3 size: 16 residues. CDR1 and CDR2 (germline): SEHNR, FQNEAQ (reference sequence). V gave up 0 bases and J gave up 5 bases, with 13 bases separating them.

The chain links TRBV30 to TRBJ2-5; D gene uncertain. Germline V gives CDR1 GTSNPN, CDR2 SVGIG (reference sequence). Trimming removed 1 base at V and 4 bases at J, with 7 bases between. The CDR3 is made up of 12 amino acids. CDR3 sequence reads: CAWSDGAETQYF. CDR3 nucleotides: TGTGCCTGGAGTGACGGAGCAGAGACCCAGTACTTC.

V usage is TRBV5-1 and J usage is TRBJ2-3; 8 nucleotides match TRBD2. CDR3 length: 16 residues. CDR1 and CDR2 (germline): SGHRS, YFSETQ. The junction had 7 bases not matched to a gene; V was cut back by 3 bases and J by 1 base. The CDR3 DNA follows: TGCGCCAGCAGCTCCGGAATACTAGCGGGCACAGATACGCAGTATTTT. Amino acid sequence: CASSSGILAGTDTQYF.

The rearrangement joins TRBV6-5 to TRBJ1-3, with D hard to call. Germline V gives CDR1 MNHEY, CDR2 SVGAGI. The CDR3 has 14 amino acids. V lost 2 bases, J lost 3 bases, and 8 bases lay in between. Here the CDR3 reads CASSYRLLGNTIYF. Here the CDR3 DNA reads TGTGCCAGCAGTTACCGACTCCTTGGAAACACCATATATTTT.

The V gene is TRBV19, the J gene TRBJ2-7; tentatively, D is TRBD2 (5 bases). The length of the CDR3 is 16 residues. V was trimmed by 7 bases and J by 0 bases, leaving 19 bases between them. Germline V gene lookup returns CDR1 LNHDA and CDR2 SQIVND (reference sequence). CDR3 bases: TGTGCCAGTAAGAAGGGCGGGTACACGAGCTCCTACGAGCAGTACTTC. Amino acids: CASKKGGYTSSYEQYF.

The CDR3 is CASSLEPTGASGSYEQYF. The CDR3 region has the DNA TGTGCCAGCAGCTTAGAGCCGACAGGGGCTAGCGGGAGCTACGAGCAGTACTTC. V is TRBV7-3 and J is TRBJ2-7; 10 nucleotides agree with TRBD2. CDR1 and CDR2 (germline): SGHTA, FQGTGA. The CDR3 is made up of 18 amino acids. Trimming took 2 bases from V and 3 from J; bases not matched to a gene: 13.

As regards this clone: This same CDR3 is encoded by further DNA sequences in the sample. The V call is TRBV6-6, the J call TRBJ2-1, with no clear D. Trimming shortened V by 0 bases and J by 3 bases, and 6 bases separated the two germline ends. CDR3 length: 14 residues. Germline V lookup: CDR1 MNHNY, CDR2 SVGAGI (reference sequence). CDR3 sequence reads: CASSYSRVYNEQFF. The DNA for the CDR3 is TGTGCCAGCAGTTACTCGAGAGTCTACAATGAGCAGTTCTTC.

The J gene is TRBJ2-3, the V gene TRBV28; D unresolved. Germline loops: CDR1 MDHEN, CDR2 SYDVKM. The CDR3 is 15 amino acids. The V end lost 5 bases, the J end lost 0 bases, and 12 bases lay between the germline ends. The chain's CDR3 is CASSPPMTSTDTQYF. CDR3 DNA: TGTGCCAGCAGTCCCCCCATGACTAGCACAGATACGCAGTATTTT.